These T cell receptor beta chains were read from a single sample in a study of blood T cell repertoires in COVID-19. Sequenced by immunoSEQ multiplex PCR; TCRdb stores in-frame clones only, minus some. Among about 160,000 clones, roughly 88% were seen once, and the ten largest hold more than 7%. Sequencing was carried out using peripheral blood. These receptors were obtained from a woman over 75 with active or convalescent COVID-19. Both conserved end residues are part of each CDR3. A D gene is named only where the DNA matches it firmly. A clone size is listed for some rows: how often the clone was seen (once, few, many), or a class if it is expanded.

CDR3nt: TGTGCCAGCAGTGAGCTTACGGGACAGGGGTTTAGCAATCAGCCCCAGCATTTT
CDR3aa: CASSELTGQGFSNQPQHF
j_gene: TRBJ1-5
v_gene: TRBV6-1
abundance: NA
d_gene: TRBD1

CDR3nt: TGCGCCAGCAGCTGGGACATTCAAGAGACCCAGTACTTC
CDR3aa: CASSWDIQETQYF
j_gene: TRBJ2-5
v_gene: TRBV5-1
abundance: NA
d_gene: NA

CDR3nt: TGCGCCAGCAGCTTGGGGAGTACTGAAGCTTTCTTT
CDR3aa: CASSLGSTEAFF
j_gene: TRBJ1-1
v_gene: TRBV5-1
abundance: NA
d_gene: NA

CDR3nt: TGTGCCATCAGTGAGTGGGCAGGTTCTAATTCACCCCTCCACTTT
CDR3aa: CAISEWAGSNSPLHF
j_gene: TRBJ1-6
v_gene: TRBV10-3
abundance: NA
d_gene: NA

CDR3nt: TGTGCCAGTAGTCCTCACCAGGGGCCCCGGGACACTGAAGCTTTCTTT
CDR3aa: CASSPHQGPRDTEAFF
j_gene: TRBJ1-1
v_gene: TRBV19
abundance: NA
d_gene: NA

CDR3nt: TGTGCCAGCAGCCCCCTCCCGACAGGGAGAAAGACCCAGTACTTC
CDR3aa: CASSPLPTGRKTQYF
j_gene: TRBJ2-5
v_gene: TRBV11-2
abundance: NA
d_gene: TRBD1

CDR3nt: TGTGCCACCAGCAGAGAAGCGGGGGGGCCGGAGACCCAGTACTTC
CDR3aa: CATSREAGGPETQYF
j_gene: TRBJ2-5
v_gene: TRBV15
abundance: NA
d_gene: TRBD2

CDR3nt: TGTGCCAGCTCACCGACAGGGGTTAGCACAGATACGCAGTATTTT
CDR3aa: CASSPTGVSTDTQYF
j_gene: TRBJ2-3
v_gene: TRBV18
abundance: NA
d_gene: TRBD1

CDR3nt: TGTGCCAGCAGCCTCTCGGGACAGGGATTGAGGTCGGTGGAAAAGGGGAAGCAAGAGACCCAGTACTTC
CDR3aa: CASSLSGQGLRSVEKGKQETQYF
j_gene: TRBJ2-5
v_gene: TRBV27
abundance: NA
d_gene: TRBD1

CDR3nt: TGTGCCAGCAGTGCCTATAGGACAGGGAGGATATCGTTTCCCCAGCATTTT
CDR3aa: CASSAYRTGRISFPQHF
j_gene: TRBJ1-5
v_gene: TRBV28
abundance: NA
d_gene: TRBD1

CDR3nt: TGTGCCAGCAGCTTGTCCCGGGGGGAGACCCAGTACTTC
CDR3aa: CASSLSRGETQYF
j_gene: TRBJ2-5
v_gene: TRBV5-6
abundance: few
d_gene: NA

CDR3nt: TGTGCCAGCAGCTCCATGGGGGGGGTCGACTATGGCTACACCTTC
CDR3aa: CASSSMGGVDYGYTF
j_gene: TRBJ1-2
v_gene: TRBV7-9
abundance: once
d_gene: NA

CDR3nt: TGTGCCAGCAGCTTAGACAGAGCACCCTCCTATAATTCACCCCTCCACTTT
CDR3aa: CASSLDRAPSYNSPLHF
j_gene: TRBJ1-6
v_gene: TRBV7-9
abundance: NA
d_gene: NA

CDR3nt: TGTGCCAGCAGCGCGCTGCGGGGGCAGATGAGTACGCAGTATTTT
CDR3aa: CASSALRGQMSTQYF
j_gene: TRBJ2-3
v_gene: TRBV7-2
abundance: NA
d_gene: NA

CDR3nt: TGTGCCAGCTCACCAGAGTTGAACACTGAAGCTTTCTTT
CDR3aa: CASSPELNTEAFF
j_gene: TRBJ1-1
v_gene: TRBV18
abundance: NA
d_gene: NA

CDR3nt: TGTGCCAGCAGGAGTGTGAACACTGAAGCTTTCTTT
CDR3aa: CASRSVNTEAFF
j_gene: TRBJ1-1
v_gene: TRBV6-5
abundance: NA
d_gene: NA

CDR3nt: TGTGCCAGCAGCCAAGATAGGGGGCTGAGATATGGCTACACCTTC
CDR3aa: CASSQDRGLRYGYTF
j_gene: TRBJ1-2
v_gene: TRBV14
abundance: NA
d_gene: TRBD1

CDR3nt: TGTGCCAGCAGCGCCCCGGGGGGCTATGGCTACACCTTC
CDR3aa: CASSAPGGYGYTF
j_gene: TRBJ1-2
v_gene: TRBV7-3
abundance: NA
d_gene: NA

CDR3nt: TGCGCCAGCAGCCAAGGGGCAGGGCCCGATAGCAATCAGCCCCAGCATTTT
CDR3aa: CASSQGAGPDSNQPQHF
j_gene: TRBJ1-5
v_gene: TRBV4-3
abundance: NA
d_gene: NA